A single sample gave rise to the 31 T cell receptor beta chains below, sequenced in a study of patients and donors after allogeneic stem cell transplantation. TCRdb re-analysed the RT-PCR reads in MiXCR, keeping a single row per CDR3 protein. The sample yields about 160,000 distinct CDR3 sequences, 24% seen once. Sequenced input: blood, either unsorted or a sorted T cell fraction (not recorded which). These receptors were taken from a human donor who was either an allogeneic HSCT recipient or a stem cell or donor lymphocyte infusion donor (not recorded which). It is not recorded whose cells these are; they may come from a transplant donor.

This chain connects TRBV20-1 to TRBJ1-2; 9 bases line up with TRBD1. The CDR3 contains 14 residues. Germline V gene sequence: CDR1 DFQATT, CDR2 SNEGSKA (reference sequence). V was clipped by 3 bases and J by 0 bases; unmatched bases: 2. In DNA form, the CDR3 reads TGCAGTGCTAGCCGACAGGGGGCTAACTATGGCTACACCTTC. It codes for CSASRQGANYGYTF.

J is TRBJ2-1 and V is TRBV20-1, with D unresolved. The CDR3 sequence is 12 residues long. Germline lookup yields CDR1 DFQATT and CDR2 SNEGSKA (reference sequence). Trimming took off 0 bases at V and 8 bases at J, with 8 bases between the two ends. The CDR3 spells CSAREFADEQFF. For the CDR3, the DNA is TGCAGTGCTAGAGAGTTCGCGGATGAGCAGTTCTTC.

Ten or more counts support this clonotype. The chain employs TRBV10-3 and TRBJ1-4, with 7 bases identical to TRBD1. The CDR3 loop spans 14 amino acids. The trim removed 8 bases at V and 0 bases at J, leaving 3 bases unmatched. CDR1 is ENHRY and CDR2 is SYGVKD in the germline V gene. CDR3 DNA sequence: TGTGCCATCTCCGGGACAGCAACTAATGAAAAACTGTTTTTT. It codes for CAISGTATNEKLFF.

The rearrangement joins TRBV6-5 to TRBJ2-7; the D is unclear. CDR3 length: 14 amino acids. The germline CDR1 and CDR2 sequences are MNHEY and SVGAGI. Trimming removed 6 bases at V and 1 base at J, with 13 bases between. CDR3 sequence (DNA): TGTGCCAGCAGCAATGCGGCCCAGTCCTACGAGCAGTACTTC. Translation: CASSNAAQSYEQYF.

The rearrangement joins TRBV7-2 to TRBJ2-3; D is unresolved. Trimming left V 5 bases short and J 3 bases short, with 9 bases between. Germline CDR1 is SGHTA and CDR2 is FQGNSA. This CDR3 is 13 amino acids long. CDR3 sequence reads: CASSRDPTDTQYF. The CDR3 DNA sequence: TGTGCCAGCAGCCGTGACCCTACAGATACGCAGTATTTT.

This clonotype was seen a few times. This chain joins TRBV29-1 and TRBJ1-2; the D gene is possibly TRBD1 (5 bases). Germline V gene lookup returns CDR1 SQVTM and CDR2 ANQGSEA. The CDR3 runs to 15 residues. V lost 7 bases, J lost 4 bases, and 22 bases lay in between. The CDR3 sequence: CSAGGVSGSTYGYTF. CDR3 DNA sequence: TGCAGCGCCGGGGGTGTGTCAGGTAGTACCTATGGCTACACCTTC.

This clonotype was seen many times. The rearrangement uses TRBV12-3 or TRBV12-4 and TRBJ1-5; no firm D call. This CDR3 has 16 amino acids. V was clipped by 2 bases and J by 7 bases, with 18 bases between them. CDR3 amino acids: CASSLRALGAEQPQHF. The DNA of the CDR3 is TGTGCCAGCAGTTTAAGGGCCCTGGGAGCAGAACAGCCCCAGCATTTT.

V and J are TRBV18 and TRBJ2-5; D gene unclear. Looked up from germline, CDR1 is KGHSH and CDR2 is LQKENI. Trimming removed 6 bases at V and 2 bases at J, with 13 bases between. The length of the CDR3 is 14 residues. The CDR3 nucleotides read TGTGCCAGCTCCCCTAGGACGCGACAAGAGACCCAGTACTTC. This translates into CASSPRTRQETQYF.

The gene calls are TRBV27 and TRBJ2-3, with D perhaps TRBD2 (6 bases). Per germline, CDR1 MNHEY and CDR2 SMNVEV (reference sequence). The CDR3 extends over 16 amino acids. The V gene lost 8 bases and the J gene lost 2 bases, with 20 bases spanning the gap. The CDR3 is CASGGVLTLDTDTQYF. Written as DNA, the CDR3 is TGTGCCAGCGGAGGGGTGCTAACCCTAGACACAGATACGCAGTATTTT.

The gene calls are TRBV20-1 and TRBJ2-1, with a tentative D call TRBD2 (6 bases). From germline, CDR1 is DFQATT and CDR2 SNEGSKA (reference sequence). The CDR3 contains 13 residues. Trimming removed 0 bases from V and 7 bases from J, with 10 bases in between. The CDR3 coding sequence is TGCAGTGCTAGAGAAGGGACTGCGAATGAGCAGTTCTTC. This sequence encodes CSAREGTANEQFF.

The table lists this clonotype with many counts. The chain is built from TRBV29-1 and TRBJ1-2, with D possibly matching TRBD1 (5 bases). Trimming left V 7 bases short and J 7 bases short, with 22 bases between. Germline assignment: CDR1 SQVTM and CDR2 ANQGSEA. The CDR3 consists of 14 residues. The CDR3 protein is CSAISKGEIGGYTF. The CDR3 bases are TGCAGCGCCATCTCTAAAGGGGAGATAGGTGGCTACACCTTC.

This clonotype was picked up a small number of times. The junction departs from the called germline gene at one end, perhaps through a read error. The J gene is TRBJ1-1, the V gene TRBV5-1, with D uncertain. This CDR3 has 14 amino acids. CDR1 is SGHRS and CDR2 is YFSETQ in the germline V gene. Here the CDR3 reads CASRLIAENTEAFF. DNA of the CDR3: TGCGCCAGCCGCTTGATCGCGGAGAACACTGAAGCTTTCTTT. Variable domain in full (rest from reference TRBV5-1 and TRBJ1-1): KAGVTQTPRYLIKTRGQQVTLSCSPISGHRSVSWYQQTPGQGLQFLFEYFSETQRNKGNFPGRFSGRQFSNSRSEMNVSTLELGDSALYLCASRLIAENTEAFFGQGTRLTVV.

This clonotype was counted a few times. The genes are TRBV12-3 or TRBV12-4 and TRBJ1-2, with no clear D. This CDR3 is built from 12 residues. Trimming took off 2 bases at V and 7 bases at J, with 8 bases between the two ends. As DNA, the CDR3 is TGTGCCAGCAGTTTACATAGGGTTGGCTACACCTTC. Translating gives CASSLHRVGYTF.

The chain joins TRBV15 to TRBJ1-4; no firm D call. The V gene lost 0 bases and the J gene lost 8 bases, with 13 bases spanning the gap. Germline CDR1 is LNHNV and CDR2 is YYDKDF (reference sequence). The CDR3 length is 15 residues. As DNA, the CDR3 is TGTGCCACCAGCAGAGATCGTCGACTATTCGAAAAACTGTTTTTT. Its protein product is CATSRDRRLFEKLFF.

This clonotype was counted between two and nine times. The chain combines TRBV10-3 with TRBJ1-1; unclear D gene. Trimming stripped 0 bases from V and 2 bases from J, with 13 bases between. The length of the CDR3 is 16 residues. CDR1 ENHRY and CDR2 SYGVKD come from the germline V gene. The CDR3 protein is CAISESFGDGNTEAFF. In DNA form, the CDR3 reads TGTGCCATCAGTGAGTCTTTCGGCGACGGTAACACTGAAGCTTTCTTT.

This clonotype was picked up a small number of times. CDR3 sequence (DNA): TGTGCCAGCAGCTTAGACGTCCATGGCTACACCTTC. Amino acids: CASSLDVHGYTF. This chain joins TRBV7-9 and TRBJ1-2; D is unresolved. Trimming cost V 1 base and J 6 bases, with 6 bases left between them. The CDR3 contains 12 residues. Germline V CDR1 and CDR2: SEHNR, FQNEAQ (reference sequence).

This chain links TRBV20-1 with TRBJ2-7; D unclear. V was pared by 6 bases and J by 0 bases, with 18 bases between. The length of the CDR3 is 15 residues. Germline V CDR1 and CDR2: DFQATT, SNEGSKA (reference sequence). CDR3 residues: CSARAVEGYSYEQYF. The CDR3 DNA reads as TGCAGTGCACGGGCCGTGGAAGGATACTCCTACGAGCAGTACTTC.

The chain is built from TRBV25-1 and TRBJ1-2; 7 bases map to TRBD1. The CDR3 consists of 12 residues. The germline CDR1 and CDR2 sequences are MGHDK and SYGVNS. V was pared by 7 bases and J by 4 bases, with 3 bases of the junction left unmatched. Here the CDR3 DNA reads TGTGCCAGCACCCAGGGGGGCTATGGCTACACCTTC. Translation gives CASTQGGYGYTF.

The V call is TRBV20-1, the J call TRBJ2-6, with 7 positions matching TRBD1. The germline CDR1 and CDR2 sequences are DFQATT and SNEGSKA (reference sequence). V shed 3 bases, J shed 0 bases, and the junction held 2 bases outside the gene matches. The CDR3 contains 15 residues. CDR3 DNA: TGCAGTGCTAGGGACAGGAGCTCTGGGGCCAACGTCCTGACTTTC. It codes for CSARDRSSGANVLTF.

This clonotype came up a few times. The chain's CDR3 is CASSLGPGASGADTQYF. Here the CDR3 DNA reads TGCGCCAGCAGCTTGGGACCGGGAGCCTCGGGAGCAGATACGCAGTATTTT. This rearrangement joins TRBV5-1 to TRBJ2-3; possible D gene TRBD2, 6 bases. V lost 0 bases, J lost 4 bases, and 18 bases lay in between. CDR3 length: 17 residues. Germline V gives CDR1 SGHRS, CDR2 YFSETQ. The full variable domain, its missing parts supplied by reference TRBV5-1 and TRBJ2-3, is KAGVTQTPRYLIKTRGQQVTLSCSPISGHRSVSWYQQTPGQGLQFLFEYFSETQRNKGNFPGRFSGRQFSNSRSEMNVSTLELGDSALYLCASSLGPGASGADTQYFGPGTRLTVL.

A few counts support this clonotype. The chain recombines TRBV11-3 with TRBJ1-4; tentatively, D is TRBD1 (6 bases). The V gene lost 2 bases and the J gene lost 7 bases, with 8 bases spanning the gap. This CDR3 has 13 residues. Germline lookup yields CDR1 SGHNT and CDR2 YENEEA. CDR3 loop: CASSLNRAEKLFF. CDR3 DNA: TGTGCCAGCAGCTTAAACAGGGCTGAAAAACTGTTTTTT. Using reference TRBV11-3 and TRBJ1-4 for the parts outside the CDR3, the full variable domain is EAGVVQSPRYKIIEKKQPVAFWCNPISGHNTLYWYLQNLGQGPELLIRYENEEAVDDSQLPKDRFSAERLKGVDSTLKIQPAELGDSAVYLCASSLNRAEKLFFGSGTQLSVL.

The chain couples TRBV20-1 to TRBJ2-7, with D perhaps matching TRBD1 (6 bases). V lost 5 bases and J lost 4, with 15 bases in between. The V gene's germline CDR1 is DFQATT and CDR2 SNEGSKA (reference sequence). The CDR3 spans 13 residues. CDR3 nucleotide sequence: TGCAGTGCTGAGGCCGGGACAAATTACGAGCAGTACTTC. It is translated as CSAEAGTNYEQYF.

The J gene is TRBJ2-7, the V gene TRBV12-3 or TRBV12-4, with D possibly matching TRBD2 (5 bases). The CDR3 has 13 amino acids. V dropped 5 bases and J dropped 2 bases, with 10 bases sitting between them. CDR3 sequence (DNA): TGTGCCAGCAGTCCACAAGCGGCCTACGAGCAGTACTTC. Protein product: CASSPQAAYEQYF.

This clonotype was found a few times. The chain combines TRBV20-1 with TRBJ1-2, with D possibly being TRBD1 (5 bases). CDR1 is DFQATT and CDR2 is SNEGSKA in the germline V gene (reference sequence). V shed 5 bases and J shed 8 bases, with 21 bases lying between them. This CDR3 has 14 amino acids. This CDR3 reads CSALDRTTSRGYTF. The CDR3 DNA follows: TGCAGTGCTCTGGATCGGACAACCAGTCGGGGCTACACCTTC.

This clonotype turned up a few times. The chain uses TRBV12-3 or TRBV12-4 and TRBJ1-5; D is perhaps TRBD1 (5 bases). The V end lost 2 bases, the J end lost 7 bases, and 18 bases lay between the germline ends. This CDR3 region has 16 residues. CDR3 DNA sequence: TGTGCCAGCAGTTTATGGATCCAGGGAGGAGGGCAGCCCCAGCATTTT. It encodes CASSLWIQGGGQPQHF.

This clonotype is a singleton in its sample. This chain uses TRBV2 with TRBJ2-1; 7 bases agree with TRBD1. Germline-derived CDR1 and CDR2 are SNHLY and FYNNEI. The CDR3 covers 15 residues. J was trimmed by 9 bases and V by 3 bases; bases with no gene match: 11. The CDR3 here is CASSDPDRPKVEQFF. The CDR3 nucleotides are TGTGCCAGCAGTGATCCGGACAGGCCTAAGGTTGAGCAGTTCTTC. The variable domain in full, with the rest retrieved from reference TRBV2 and TRBJ2-1, is EPEVTQTPSHQVTQMGQEVILRCVPISNHLYFYWYRQILGQKVEFLVSFYNNEISEKSEIFDDQFSVERPDGSNFTLKIRSTKLEDSAMYFCASSDPDRPKVEQFFGPGTRLTVL.

This clonotype was seen a handful of times. The V and J genes are TRBV7-6 and TRBJ2-5; D possibly matches TRBD1 or TRBD2 (6 bases each). Trimming cost V 8 bases and J 1 base, with 14 bases left between them. This CDR3 spans 14 amino acids. Germline V gene sequence: CDR1 SGHVS, CDR2 FNYEAQ. CDR3 nucleotides: TGTGCCAGCCAAAGGGGGGCCAGCCAAGAGACCCAGTACTTC. The encoded protein is CASQRGASQETQYF.

This clonotype appeared a few times. The rearrangement links TRBV20-1 to TRBJ2-7, with D possibly being TRBD1 or TRBD2 (5 bases each). Trimming took 0 bases from V and 3 from J, leaving 12 bases between them. The CDR3 is 14 residues long. CDR1 is DFQATT, CDR2 SNEGSKA, per germline (reference sequence). The CDR3 sequence is CSARDGTRNYEQYF. The CDR3 nucleotides are TGCAGTGCTAGAGATGGGACCAGAAACTACGAGCAGTACTTC.

This chain connects TRBV20-1 to TRBJ2-1, with TRBD2 matching over 9 bases. The CDR3 contains 16 residues. Unmatched junction bases numbered 13, after V lost 3 bases and J lost 7 bases. The germline V gene encodes CDR1 DFQATT and CDR2 SNEGSKA (reference sequence). In DNA, the CDR3 is TGCAGTGCTAGTACCCCTCGCCTAGCGGGGTGGAATGAGCAGTTCTTC. Protein product: CSASTPRLAGWNEQFF.

This clonotype was counted a few times. This sequence joins TRBV5-5 and TRBJ2-7; no clear D. In germline, CDR1 is SGHKS, CDR2 YYEKEE (reference sequence). V shed 0 bases and J shed 9 bases, with 10 bases lying between them. This CDR3 has 12 amino acids. This CDR3 reads CASSLEVTWQYF. CDR3 in DNA: TGTGCCAGCAGCTTGGAGGTAACTTGGCAGTACTTC.

Only a few counts were recorded for this clonotype. The CDR3 DNA sequence: TGTGCCAGCAGTCTACCTGGCGGGGGGGCAGCAGATACGCAGTATTTT. Its protein product is CASSLPGGGAADTQYF. The rearrangement joins TRBV12-3 or TRBV12-4 to TRBJ2-3, with 9 bases aligning to TRBD2. Trimming removed 5 bases from V and 4 bases from J; junction bases left unmatched: 10. This CDR3 comprises 16 residues.